The source of this T cell receptor (beta chain) is a study of regulatory T cells in long-lasting Graves disease. Study at large: Over 5 years of antithyroid drugs with positive TSH receptor antibodies was taken to mean persistent Graves' disease.

This clonotype was counted between two and nine times. The antigen remains unidentified. Points from the study as a whole: Persistent disease preferred TRBV28, TRBJ1-2 and TRBJ2-5; new disease, TRBV20-1 and TRBJ2-1.

Arm-PCR of CDR3 regions and iRepertoire HTBI primers were used to build TCR beta libraries. TCRdb itself ran the multiplex PCR reads through MiXCR, one entry per CDR3 protein. The repertoire holds a few hundred thousand distinct CDR3 sequences, with around a quarter as singletons. With 2 bases removed from V and 5 bases from J, the gap between germline ends came to 9 bases. Germline assignment: CDR1 MNHEY and CDR2 SVGEGT. The CDR3 loop spans 13 amino acids. Time point specified: persistent/refractory GD, antithyroid drugs over 5 years with positive TRAb. Extracted RNA from PBMCs served as the source of the TCR library.

This clonotype was sampled from a female donor with Graves disease. Sequenced here: peripheral blood mononuclear cells (PBMCs), sampled when the disease was refractory, from a patient treated with antithyroid drugs. The V gene is TRBV6-2 or TRBV6-3, the J gene TRBJ2-5, with no clear D. CDR3 nucleotides: TGTGCCAGCAGTTACCTCCTTGCGGAGACCCAGTACTTC. Residues: CASSYLLAETQYF.